These T cell receptor beta chains were read from a single sample in a study of blood T cell repertoires in COVID-19. Produced via immunoSEQ multiplex PCR; TCRdb's table is partial and in-frame only. The table records about 300,000 clones, more than 75% of them present only once. The sample was peripheral blood. These TCRs come from a man aged 65 to 79 with acute or convalescent COVID-19. CDR3s include the opening cysteine and the closing phenylalanine or tryptophan. Part of the rows lack a size; the others show once, few, many or a class for expanded clones.

J	V	size	CDR3
TRBJ2-3	TRBV11-2	few	CASSLGQYQDTQYF
TRBJ2-5	TRBV29-1	once	CSVVSGSETQYF
TRBJ2-7	TRBV28	NA	CASRSSGSPYEQYF
TRBJ1-2	TRBV2	NA	CASSEGGGGYTF
TRBJ1-2	TRBV5-1	NA	CASSFEGSRDGYTF
TRBJ2-7	TRBV7-2	NA	CASSSIPGLARTYEQYF
TRBJ1-3	TRBV28	NA	CASSLVWGTHGNTIYF
TRBJ2-7	TRBV10-1	NA	CASWGQGHYEQYF
TRBJ1-4	TRBV30	NA	CAWTPDRGSEKLFF
TRBJ2-1	TRBV19	NA	CASSTKLGLAGGNEQFF
TRBJ2-5	TRBV4-3	NA	CASSLSTGTSGVQETQYF
TRBJ2-3	TRBV6-5	NA	CASRIRVTDTQYF
TRBJ1-4	TRBV18	once	CASSPRQGDNEKLFF
TRBJ2-2	TRBV7-9	NA	CASSFSDTGELFF
TRBJ1-6	TRBV4-3	NA	CASSAGTGLNSPLHF
TRBJ1-2	TRBV30	NA	CASVEAANYGYTF
TRBJ1-2	TRBV2	NA	CASSGGRVRPLLNYGYTF
TRBJ1-5	TRBV2	NA	CASSDREGNQPQHF
TRBJ1-1	TRBV6-2/TRBV6-3	NA	CASSGGVRRGTEAFF
TRBJ1-2	TRBV28	NA	CASSLQVVNYGYTF
TRBJ1-6	TRBV18	NA	CASSQDPTGRSSPLHF
TRBJ2-6	TRBV18	NA	CASSSPGQGANVLTF
TRBJ1-2	TRBV4-3	NA	CASSRNRGEYGYTF
TRBJ2-5	TRBV24-1	NA	CATSDWTNQETQYF
TRBJ2-5	TRBV6-5	NA	CASRRQGGRETQYF
TRBJ1-2	TRBV7-9	NA	CASSLEGTGSYGYTF
TRBJ1-2	TRBV3-1/TRBV3-2	NA	CASSFRGGNGYTF
TRBJ2-7	TRBV28	few	CASSSLAENFYEQYF
TRBJ2-1	TRBV20-1	NA	CSASRDRAGDEQFF
TRBJ1-5	TRBV5-6	NA	CASSWGGQPQHF
TRBJ2-7	TRBV7-2	NA	CASSDGETGPYEQYF
TRBJ2-7	TRBV6-2/TRBV6-3	NA	CASSSPGQSTYEQYF
TRBJ1-5	TRBV29-1	NA	CSVKDINQPQHF
TRBJ2-2	TRBV29-1	NA	CSVESRNTGELFF
TRBJ1-2	TRBV19	NA	CASSLTGAGNYGYTF